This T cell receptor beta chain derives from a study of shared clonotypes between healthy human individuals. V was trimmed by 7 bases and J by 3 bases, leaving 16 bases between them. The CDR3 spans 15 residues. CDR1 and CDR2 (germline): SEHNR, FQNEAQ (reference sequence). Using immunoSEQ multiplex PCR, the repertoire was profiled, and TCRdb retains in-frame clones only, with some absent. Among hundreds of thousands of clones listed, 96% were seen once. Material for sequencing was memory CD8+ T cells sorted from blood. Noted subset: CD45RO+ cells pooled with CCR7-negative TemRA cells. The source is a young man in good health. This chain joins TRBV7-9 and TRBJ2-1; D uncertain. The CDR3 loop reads CASIPLVLSYNEQFF. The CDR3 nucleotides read TGTGCCAGCATCCCCCTAGTTTTGAGCTACAATGAGCAGTTCTTC.